This T cell receptor beta chain is from a study of T cells expressing NK-cell markers. This CDR3 is built from 12 residues. TCRdb reprocessed the 5' RACE reads, keeping one entry per CDR3 protein, no DNA. The specimen's table records hundreds of thousands of distinct CDR3 sequences. J is TRBJ1-1 and V is TRBV12-3 or TRBV12-4. What was sequenced was blood T cells: a sorted CD56 or NKG2C T cell subset, CD4+ or CD8+ T cells, or bulk PBMC T cells (not recorded which). This TCR came from a woman between 18 and 69 years old in good health. The CDR3 here is CASSLREGEAFF.